This TCR beta chain came from a study of blood T cell repertoires in COVID-19. This CDR3 is 14 amino acids long. Per the germline V gene, CDR1 is SGHNT and CDR2 is YYREEE (reference sequence). V gave up 3 bases and J gave up 0 bases, with 9 bases separating them. Produced via immunoSEQ multiplex PCR; TCRdb's table is partial and in-frame only. The table includes around 170,000 clones, about 85% detected once. The V and J genes are TRBV5-4 and TRBJ2-5; D unresolved. The specimen sequenced was peripheral blood. The TCR was taken from a woman in her thirties with active or convalescent COVID-19. CDR3 coding DNA: TGTGCCAGCAGCTCTATTCCAAACCAAGAGACCCAGTACTTC. Amino acids: CASSSIPNQETQYF.